This TCR beta chain was identified during a study of blood T cell repertoires in COVID-19. Study information: There were acute and convalescent COVID-19 samples, and they came from the United States, Italy and Spain. The cDNA or gDNA used as material had been derived from T cells, B-cell-depleted T cells, or PBMCs.

The CDR3 is made up of 13 amino acids. Germline-derived CDR1 and CDR2 are LNHDA and SQIVND (reference sequence). The ends were cut back, 5 bases at V and 7 bases at J, with 14 bases in the middle. Original processing methods: For nucleated cells, counts were estimated from reference gene primer amplification. TCRdb's copy holds only in-frame clones and misses some; the assay was immunoSEQ multiplex PCR. The V and J calls and clone size are taken from that table; D and trimming were inferred from the DNA. The table records under 200,000 clones, roughly 81% of them present only once. The genes are TRBV19 and TRBJ1-2, with D perhaps matching TRBD1 (5 bases). The material sequenced was peripheral blood. This TCR was sampled from an elderly woman with acute or convalescent COVID-19. The DNA of the CDR3 is TGTGCCAGTAGTCAGGGTAAAGTGTCTGGCTACACCTTC. This sequence encodes CASSQGKVSGYTF.